Each of the 13 T cell receptor beta chains below was sequenced from the same sample in a study of T cells in Graves' hyperthyroidism and ophthalmopathy. It was RNA transcripts that yielded the amplified TCR beta CDR3 regions. An initial round of RT-PCR targeting the TCR CDR3 relied on the HTBI primer set. Each CDR3 protein gets one entry after TCRdb re-called the multiplex PCR reads with MiXCR. The sample has about 840,000 distinct CDR3 sequences, around 39% seen once. Sequencing was carried out using blood. The source of these receptors is a man aged 18 to 35 with Graves' hyperthyroidism.

This chain uses TRBV7-2 with TRBJ1-5; 9 positions agree with TRBD1. CDR1 is SGHTA, CDR2 FQGNSA, per germline. This CDR3 comprises 13 residues. V lost 6 bases and J lost 14; bases outside the gene matches: 11. CDR3 DNA sequence: TGTGCCAGCAGAACCGGGACAGGGCGGGCAGAGCATTTT. It is translated as CASRTGTGRAEHF.

This sequence joins TRBV7-2 and TRBJ2-2, with 14 bases matching TRBD2. The ends lost 6 bases at V and 3 bases at J; junction bases unmatched: 9. In germline, CDR1 is SGHTA, CDR2 FQGNSA. The CDR3 runs 18 residues. The CDR3 is CASSSTSGGAPDTGELFF. In DNA form, the CDR3 reads TGTGCCAGCAGTTCGACTAGCGGGGGGGCCCCGGACACCGGGGAGCTGTTTTTT.

The rearrangement links TRBV4-1 to TRBJ1-6; 7 bases align to TRBD1. V lost 4 bases and J lost 7; bases outside the gene matches: 7. This CDR3 is built from 15 residues. The germline CDR1 and CDR2 sequences are MGHRA and YSYEKL. The CDR3 coding sequence is TGCGCCAGCAGCCTACTTCAGGGGGAAAATTCACCCCTCCACTTT. Its protein is CASSLLQGENSPLHF.

The rearrangement joins TRBV6-5 to TRBJ2-5; D gene unclear. The V gene lost 4 bases and the J gene lost 5 bases, with 11 bases spanning the gap. Germline V gene sequence: CDR1 MNHEY, CDR2 SVGAGI. This CDR3 comprises 13 residues. CDR3 in amino acids: CASSFVPSETQYF. Written as DNA, the CDR3 is TGTGCCAGCAGTTTCGTCCCGTCGGAGACCCAGTACTTC.

The V and J genes are TRBV10-3 and TRBJ1-1; D remains ambiguous. This CDR3 contains 11 residues. Trimming left V 3 bases short and J 10 bases short, with 9 bases between. CDR1 is ENHRY, CDR2 SYGVKD, per germline. CDR3 protein: CAISEIRAAFF. The CDR3 DNA sequence: TGTGCCATCAGTGAAATAAGAGCAGCTTTCTTT.

In this sample, this clonotype turned up a few times. The rearrangement uses TRBV19 and TRBJ2-5, with D possibly matching TRBD1 (6 bases). The V end lost 9 bases, the J end lost 1 base, and 15 bases lay between the germline ends. This CDR3 spans 14 amino acids. The germline gives CDR1 LNHDA, CDR2 SQIVND (reference sequence). DNA of the CDR3: TGTGCCAGCTCCTCGGGACAAATCCAAGAGACCCAGTACTTC. Residues: CASSSGQIQETQYF.

The chain is built from TRBV10-3 and TRBJ2-7; D remains ambiguous. Between the trimmed V and J ends, which lost 10 bases and 6 bases, there was a span of 22 bases. Germline CDR1 ENHRY, CDR2 SYGVKD. The CDR3 runs 14 residues. The CDR3 sequence is CASTLTARSGEQYF. CDR3 bases: TGTGCCAGCACCCTGACGGCCCGTTCGGGCGAGCAGTACTTC.

This clonotype was picked up many times. V usage is TRBV29-1 and J usage is TRBJ2-7, with 8 bases lining up with TRBD1. Germline CDR1 is SQVTM and CDR2 is ANQGSEA. CDR3 length: 14 amino acids. Unmatched junction bases numbered 13, after V lost 6 bases and J lost 6 bases. The CDR3 DNA sequence: TGCAGCGTCGCCGCGAGACAGGGGATTAGCGAGCAGTACTTC. Its translation: CSVAARQGISEQYF.

CDR3 in amino acids: CASSTQGSYNSPLHF. For the CDR3, the DNA is TGTGCCAGCAGCACCCAGGGCTCCTATAATTCACCCCTCCACTTT. The rearrangement links TRBV9 to TRBJ1-6, with TRBD1 as a possible D gene (5 bases). V lost 4 bases and J lost 0, with 8 bases in between. CDR1 and CDR2 (germline): SGDLS, YYNGEE. This CDR3 comprises 15 residues.

This chain connects TRBV12-3 or TRBV12-4 to TRBJ1-1, with D tentatively TRBD1 (6 bases). This CDR3 is built from 13 residues. Trimming removed 5 bases at V and 5 bases at J, with 12 bases between. The chain's CDR3 is CASSDGGLTEAFF. The CDR3 bases are TGTGCCAGCAGTGACGGGGGGCTGACTGAAGCTTTCTTT.

This rearrangement joins TRBV11-2 to TRBJ1-4; D may be TRBD1 (6 bases). The CDR3 spans 14 residues. Trimming took off 6 bases at V and 8 bases at J, with 16 bases between the two ends. Germline loops: CDR1 SGHAT, CDR2 FQNNGV. CDR3 coding DNA: TGTGCCAGCAGTCCGGACAGACTTCAGGAAAAACTGTTTTTT. It translates to CASSPDRLQEKLFF.

The genes are TRBV20-1 and TRBJ1-1; maybe TRBD1 (5 bases). Germline V gene sequence: CDR1 DFQATT, CDR2 SNEGSKA (reference sequence). V was clipped by 3 bases and J by 4 bases, with 9 bases between them. The CDR3 runs 12 residues. The CDR3 spells CSASMGLTEAFF. The CDR3 DNA sequence: TGCAGTGCTAGTATGGGGCTCACTGAAGCTTTCTTT.

This clonotype has just a few counts. The chain combines TRBV6-5 with TRBJ1-1; D ambiguous. Germline assignment: CDR1 MNHEY and CDR2 SVGAGI. The CDR3 is 12 residues long. V was clipped by 6 bases and J by 5 bases, with 10 bases between them. The CDR3 loop reads CASRRMGTEAFF. The DNA of the CDR3 is TGTGCCAGCAGGCGTATGGGTACTGAAGCTTTCTTT.